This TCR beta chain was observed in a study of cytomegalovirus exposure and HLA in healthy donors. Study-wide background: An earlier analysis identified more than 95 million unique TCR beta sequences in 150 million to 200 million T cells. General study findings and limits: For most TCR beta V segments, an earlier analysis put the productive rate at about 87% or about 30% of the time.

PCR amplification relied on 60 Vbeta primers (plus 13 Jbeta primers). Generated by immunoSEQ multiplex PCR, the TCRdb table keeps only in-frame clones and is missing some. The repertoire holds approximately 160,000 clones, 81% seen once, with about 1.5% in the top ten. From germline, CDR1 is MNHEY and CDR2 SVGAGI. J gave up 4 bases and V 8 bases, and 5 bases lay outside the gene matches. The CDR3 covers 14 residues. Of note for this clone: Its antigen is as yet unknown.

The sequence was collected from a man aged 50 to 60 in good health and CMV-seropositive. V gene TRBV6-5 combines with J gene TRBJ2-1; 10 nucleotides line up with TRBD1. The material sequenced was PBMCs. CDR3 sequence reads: CASARDRGYNEQFF. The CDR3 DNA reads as TGTGCCAGCGCACGGGACAGGGGATACAATGAGCAGTTCTTC.